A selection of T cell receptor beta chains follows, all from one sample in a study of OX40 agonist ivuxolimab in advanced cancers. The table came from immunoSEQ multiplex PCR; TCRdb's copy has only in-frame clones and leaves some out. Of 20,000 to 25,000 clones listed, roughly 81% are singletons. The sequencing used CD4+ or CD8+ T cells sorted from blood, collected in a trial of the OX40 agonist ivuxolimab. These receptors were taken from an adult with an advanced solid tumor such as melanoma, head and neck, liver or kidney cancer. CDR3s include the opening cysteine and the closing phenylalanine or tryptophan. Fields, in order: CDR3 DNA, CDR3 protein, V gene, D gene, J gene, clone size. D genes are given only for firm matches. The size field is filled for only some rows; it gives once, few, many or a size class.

CDR3 DNA: TGTGCCAGCAGTGTTCAGGGCCCCTACGAGCAGTACTTC
CDR3 protein: CASSVQGPYEQYF
V gene: TRBV2
D gene: .
J gene: TRBJ2-7
clone size: .

CDR3 DNA: TGTGCCAGCAGCGTCGGGACAGGGGACCAGCCCCAGCATTTT
CDR3 protein: CASSVGTGDQPQHF
V gene: TRBV7-6
D gene: TRBD1
J gene: TRBJ1-5
clone size: .

CDR3 DNA: TGTGCCAGCAGCGCTTCCTACGGCGACAATGAGCAGTTCTTC
CDR3 protein: CASSASYGDNEQFF
V gene: TRBV7-9
D gene: .
J gene: TRBJ2-1
clone size: once

CDR3 DNA: TGTGCCAGCAGTCTCTCCCCGGTCTTTACCTACGAGCAGTACTTC
CDR3 protein: CASSLSPVFTYEQYF
V gene: TRBV28
D gene: .
J gene: TRBJ2-7
clone size: .

CDR3 DNA: TGTGCCAGCAGCTTAGCGTGGCAGCGAGATAACATGAACACTGAAGCTTTCTTT
CDR3 protein: CASSLAWQRDNMNTEAFF
V gene: TRBV7-9
D gene: .
J gene: TRBJ1-1
clone size: once

CDR3 DNA: TGTGCCAGCAGTGGATGGGACAGGCGAAACTATGGCTACACCTTC
CDR3 protein: CASSGWDRRNYGYTF
V gene: TRBV25-1
D gene: TRBD1
J gene: TRBJ1-2
clone size: .

CDR3 DNA: TGTGCCAGTAGTATATCCAGGGGCACTGAAGCTTTCTTT
CDR3 protein: CASSISRGTEAFF
V gene: TRBV19
D gene: .
J gene: TRBJ1-1
clone size: once

CDR3 DNA: TGTGCCAGCAGTACCGGGGAGGCACAGCCCCAGCATTTT
CDR3 protein: CASSTGEAQPQHF
V gene: TRBV6-6
D gene: .
J gene: TRBJ1-5
clone size: once

CDR3 DNA: TGTGCCAGCAGCATGCGGGTATCGAGCTCCTACAATGAGCAGTTCTTC
CDR3 protein: CASSMRVSSSYNEQFF
V gene: TRBV21-1
D gene: .
J gene: TRBJ2-1
clone size: .

CDR3 DNA: TGTGCCAGCAGCAGGACAGCGGATACGCAGTATTTT
CDR3 protein: CASSRTADTQYF
V gene: TRBV5-4
D gene: .
J gene: TRBJ2-3
clone size: few

CDR3 DNA: TGTGCCAGCAGCTTAGCAGGGGAAGGCTACACCTTC
CDR3 protein: CASSLAGEGYTF
V gene: TRBV7-2
D gene: .
J gene: TRBJ1-2
clone size: many

CDR3 DNA: TGTGCCAACGACCCCGGGGGAGATACGCAGTATTTT
CDR3 protein: CANDPGGDTQYF
V gene: TRBV7-9
D gene: .
J gene: TRBJ2-3
clone size: few

CDR3 DNA: TGCGCCAGCAGCCAACCAACAGGGTTTGGTGAAGCTTTCTTT
CDR3 protein: CASSQPTGFGEAFF
V gene: TRBV4-1
D gene: .
J gene: TRBJ1-1
clone size: .

CDR3 DNA: TGTGCCAGTAGTATAAGTTCCGGACAGGGGTATTCCACTGAAGCTTTCTTT
CDR3 protein: CASSISSGQGYSTEAFF
V gene: TRBV19
D gene: TRBD1
J gene: TRBJ1-1
clone size: few

CDR3 DNA: TGTGCCAGCAGCCTGCGGGGAACCGGGGAGCTGTTTTTT
CDR3 protein: CASSLRGTGELFF
V gene: TRBV27
D gene: .
J gene: TRBJ2-2
clone size: few

CDR3 DNA: TGTGCCAGCAGTTTAAGTCCTAGCGGGGGGAACCTCCCGAACACAGATACGCAGTATTTT
CDR3 protein: CASSLSPSGGNLPNTDTQYF
V gene: TRBV28
D gene: TRBD2
J gene: TRBJ2-3
clone size: .

CDR3 DNA: TGCAGCGTCCTCGCCTGGGGGAAACACGGAAACACCATATATTTT
CDR3 protein: CSVLAWGKHGNTIYF
V gene: TRBV29-1
D gene: .
J gene: TRBJ1-3
clone size: once

CDR3 DNA: TGTGCCAGCATCATGACAGGGGGGCTCTCCGAGCAGTACTTC
CDR3 protein: CASIMTGGLSEQYF
V gene: TRBV7-9
D gene: TRBD1
J gene: TRBJ2-7
clone size: .

CDR3 DNA: TGTGCCAGTAGTACCATAGACAGGGGGCTTGAATGGGAGCAGTTCTTC
CDR3 protein: CASSTIDRGLEWEQFF
V gene: TRBV19
D gene: TRBD1
J gene: TRBJ2-1
clone size: .

CDR3 DNA: TGTGCCATCAGTGAGTCAGGGAACAGCAATCAGCCCCAGCATTTT
CDR3 protein: CAISESGNSNQPQHF
V gene: TRBV10-3
D gene: .
J gene: TRBJ1-5
clone size: .

CDR3 DNA: TGTGCCAGCACCTTGACCCAATCCTCCTACGAGCAGTACTTC
CDR3 protein: CASTLTQSSYEQYF
V gene: TRBV6-1
D gene: .
J gene: TRBJ2-7
clone size: .

CDR3 DNA: TGTGCCAGCAGTTTATTGGTGGACAGGGGGCAGCAGTACTTC
CDR3 protein: CASSLLVDRGQQYF
V gene: TRBV27
D gene: TRBD1
J gene: TRBJ2-7
clone size: .

CDR3 DNA: TGTGCCAGCAGCCAAGAAACTTTCCAGGGGAATGAAAAACTGTTTTTT
CDR3 protein: CASSQETFQGNEKLFF
V gene: TRBV4-2
D gene: .
J gene: TRBJ1-4
clone size: .

CDR3 DNA: TGCGCCAGCAGCTTGCAGGGAGCCCAGGACAGGCCTAGCAATCAGCCCCAGCATTTT
CDR3 protein: CASSLQGAQDRPSNQPQHF
V gene: TRBV5-1
D gene: TRBD1
J gene: TRBJ1-5
clone size: .

CDR3 DNA: TGCAGCGTTAAAAGGACTGCCCCAGCCTACGAGCAGTACTTC
CDR3 protein: CSVKRTAPAYEQYF
V gene: TRBV29-1
D gene: .
J gene: TRBJ2-7
clone size: .

CDR3 DNA: TGCAGCGTTGACAACGGGGACGGCCAAGAGACCCAGTACTTC
CDR3 protein: CSVDNGDGQETQYF
V gene: TRBV29-1
D gene: .
J gene: TRBJ2-5
clone size: .

CDR3 DNA: TGTGCCAGCACTGAATCTGGAGCCGCTGGCACAGATACGCAGTATTTT
CDR3 protein: CASTESGAAGTDTQYF
V gene: TRBV2
D gene: .
J gene: TRBJ2-3
clone size: .

CDR3 DNA: TGTGCCAGCAGCTTGTATGGGGTCGGGGAGACCCAGTACTTC
CDR3 protein: CASSLYGVGETQYF
V gene: TRBV5-4
D gene: .
J gene: TRBJ2-5
clone size: .

CDR3 DNA: TGTGCCAGCAGCTCCACAGGGGGATCCACCGAGCAGTACTTC
CDR3 protein: CASSSTGGSTEQYF
V gene: TRBV7-3
D gene: TRBD1
J gene: TRBJ2-7
clone size: .

CDR3 DNA: TGTGCCAGCAGCGACCCTCCAAGAGGCGAAGCTTTCTTT
CDR3 protein: CASSDPPRGEAFF
V gene: TRBV9
D gene: .
J gene: TRBJ1-1
clone size: .

CDR3 DNA: TGCGCCAGCAGTGAGATACGAACTATGAACACTGAAGCTTTCTTT
CDR3 protein: CASSEIRTMNTEAFF
V gene: TRBV10-2
D gene: .
J gene: TRBJ1-1
clone size: once

CDR3 DNA: TGCAGCGTAGCAGACAAGGCGGTGAGCTACGAGCAGTACTTC
CDR3 protein: CSVADKAVSYEQYF
V gene: TRBV29-1
D gene: .
J gene: TRBJ2-7
clone size: .

CDR3 DNA: TGTGCCAGCAGTGAGGACAGGGAGGCCAGTGAGCAGTTCTTC
CDR3 protein: CASSEDREASEQFF
V gene: TRBV6-4
D gene: TRBD1
J gene: TRBJ2-1
clone size: .

CDR3 DNA: TGTGCCAGCAGCTGGGGACAGGGGGCGGACGAAAAACTGTTTTTT
CDR3 protein: CASSWGQGADEKLFF
V gene: TRBV5-4
D gene: TRBD1
J gene: TRBJ1-4
clone size: .

CDR3 DNA: TGTGCCAGCAGCGAGGAGGGGACAGGGCCCTACGAGCAGTACTTC
CDR3 protein: CASSEEGTGPYEQYF
V gene: TRBV9
D gene: TRBD1
J gene: TRBJ2-7
clone size: .

CDR3 DNA: TGTGCCAGTAGCCCTACCGGGACTAGTTACGAGCAGTACTTC
CDR3 protein: CASSPTGTSYEQYF
V gene: TRBV19
D gene: TRBD2
J gene: TRBJ2-7
clone size: .

CDR3 DNA: TGTGCCAGCAGTTTAGGCTGGACTCCCTCTGGAAACACCATATATTTT
CDR3 protein: CASSLGWTPSGNTIYF
V gene: TRBV28
D gene: .
J gene: TRBJ1-3
clone size: .

CDR3 DNA: TGTGCCATCGATCCTGGGGGGGATACGCAGTATTTT
CDR3 protein: CAIDPGGDTQYF
V gene: TRBV7-9
D gene: .
J gene: TRBJ2-3
clone size: .

CDR3 DNA: TGTGCCAGCAGCTTATCTTCGGGGGAGCAGTACTTC
CDR3 protein: CASSLSSGEQYF
V gene: TRBV11-2
D gene: .
J gene: TRBJ2-7
clone size: .

CDR3 DNA: TGCAGCGTTGAAGCACGTCTTTCCTACGAGCAGTACTTC
CDR3 protein: CSVEARLSYEQYF
V gene: TRBV29-1
D gene: .
J gene: TRBJ2-7
clone size: .

CDR3 DNA: TGTGCCAGCAGAAGTGGCCAGGGCTGGGCCTACGAGCAGTACTTC
CDR3 protein: CASRSGQGWAYEQYF
V gene: TRBV2
D gene: .
J gene: TRBJ2-7
clone size: .

CDR3 DNA: TGTGCCAGCAGCTTATACCCGATAGCGGGGGAGAACACCGGGGAGCTGTTTTTT
CDR3 protein: CASSLYPIAGENTGELFF
V gene: TRBV7-3
D gene: TRBD2
J gene: TRBJ2-2
clone size: .

CDR3 DNA: TGTGCCAGCGATGGACTCCGAAAAGACTGGCATGAGCAGTTCTTC
CDR3 protein: CASDGLRKDWHEQFF
V gene: TRBV21-1
D gene: .
J gene: TRBJ2-1
clone size: .

CDR3 DNA: TGTGCCAGCAGCGTAGATCTGAACACTGAAGCTTTCTTT
CDR3 protein: CASSVDLNTEAFF
V gene: TRBV9
D gene: .
J gene: TRBJ1-1
clone size: .

CDR3 DNA: TGTGCCAGCAGCGGAGACAGGGTAAGGAACACTGAAGCTTTCTTT
CDR3 protein: CASSGDRVRNTEAFF
V gene: TRBV7-9
D gene: TRBD1
J gene: TRBJ1-1
clone size: .

CDR3 DNA: TGTGCCAGCAGCGCTGCCCTGGCGGGGGGGGACACAGATACGCAGTATTTT
CDR3 protein: CASSAALAGGDTDTQYF
V gene: TRBV9
D gene: TRBD2
J gene: TRBJ2-3
clone size: .

CDR3 DNA: TGTGCCAGCAGTAGCCCGACAGGCGGAGGACTCGGCTACACCTTC
CDR3 protein: CASSSPTGGGLGYTF
V gene: TRBV27
D gene: .
J gene: TRBJ1-2
clone size: .

CDR3 DNA: TGTGCCAGCAGCTATCCCCGCGAGGGCGGCACTGAAGCTTTCTTT
CDR3 protein: CASSYPREGGTEAFF
V gene: TRBV6-5
D gene: .
J gene: TRBJ1-1
clone size: .

CDR3 DNA: TGTGCCAGCAGCTCCGGGACAGGGTTAGGCTACACCTTC
CDR3 protein: CASSSGTGLGYTF
V gene: TRBV5-6
D gene: TRBD1
J gene: TRBJ1-2
clone size: .

CDR3 DNA: TGTGCCAGCAGCTTAGCAGGGACGAACACTGAAGCTTTCTTT
CDR3 protein: CASSLAGTNTEAFF
V gene: TRBV11-2
D gene: .
J gene: TRBJ1-1
clone size: few